Below, 4 T cell receptor beta chains from the same sample are listed, as sequenced in a study of blood T cell repertoires in COVID-19. TCRdb's copy holds only in-frame clones and misses some; the assay was immunoSEQ multiplex PCR. In the table there are approximately 210,000 clones, more than 70% of which are singletons. Sequenced input: peripheral blood. All receptors derive from a woman aged 80 or older with acute or convalescent COVID-19.

The chain links TRBV6-1 to TRBJ1-2; D unclear. This CDR3 contains 13 residues. Trimming shortened V by 0 bases and J by 4 bases, and 6 bases separated the two germline ends. The germline gives CDR1 MNHNS, CDR2 SASEGT. CDR3 residues: CASSEAVAYGYTF. The CDR3 DNA is TGTGCCAGCAGTGAAGCGGTGGCCTATGGCTACACCTTC.

The V and J genes are TRBV7-8 and TRBJ1-6, with D uncertain. This CDR3 has 14 residues. Germline V gene sequence: CDR1 SGHVS, CDR2 FQNEAQ. The V end lost 2 bases, the J end lost 5 bases, and 7 bases lay between the germline ends. CDR3 nucleotides: TGTGCCAGCAGCTTAATGGGAGATAATTCACCCCTCCACTTT. It encodes CASSLMGDNSPLHF.

This clone has only a few counts. The sample holds other DNA sequences that translate to the same CDR3. The chain carries TRBV6-5 and TRBJ1-5, with 8 nucleotides matching TRBD1. Losses at the gene ends were 6 bases for V and 2 bases for J; bases not matched to a gene: 0. This CDR3 region has 13 residues. Germline-derived CDR1 and CDR2 are MNHEY and SVGAGI. The CDR3 loop reads CASRGQGNQPQHF. The CDR3, as DNA: TGTGCCAGCAGGGGACAGGGCAATCAGCCCCAGCATTTT.

The V and J genes are TRBV5-4 and TRBJ1-1, with D possibly TRBD1 on 5 matching bases. The germline V gene has CDR1 SGHNT and CDR2 YYREEE (reference sequence). This CDR3 is built from 14 residues. The V and J ends lost 4 bases and 0 bases respectively, with 10 bases between them. The CDR3 region has the DNA TGTGCCAGCAGCCAAACAGGCATGAACACTGAAGCTTTCTTT. Residues: CASSQTGMNTEAFF.